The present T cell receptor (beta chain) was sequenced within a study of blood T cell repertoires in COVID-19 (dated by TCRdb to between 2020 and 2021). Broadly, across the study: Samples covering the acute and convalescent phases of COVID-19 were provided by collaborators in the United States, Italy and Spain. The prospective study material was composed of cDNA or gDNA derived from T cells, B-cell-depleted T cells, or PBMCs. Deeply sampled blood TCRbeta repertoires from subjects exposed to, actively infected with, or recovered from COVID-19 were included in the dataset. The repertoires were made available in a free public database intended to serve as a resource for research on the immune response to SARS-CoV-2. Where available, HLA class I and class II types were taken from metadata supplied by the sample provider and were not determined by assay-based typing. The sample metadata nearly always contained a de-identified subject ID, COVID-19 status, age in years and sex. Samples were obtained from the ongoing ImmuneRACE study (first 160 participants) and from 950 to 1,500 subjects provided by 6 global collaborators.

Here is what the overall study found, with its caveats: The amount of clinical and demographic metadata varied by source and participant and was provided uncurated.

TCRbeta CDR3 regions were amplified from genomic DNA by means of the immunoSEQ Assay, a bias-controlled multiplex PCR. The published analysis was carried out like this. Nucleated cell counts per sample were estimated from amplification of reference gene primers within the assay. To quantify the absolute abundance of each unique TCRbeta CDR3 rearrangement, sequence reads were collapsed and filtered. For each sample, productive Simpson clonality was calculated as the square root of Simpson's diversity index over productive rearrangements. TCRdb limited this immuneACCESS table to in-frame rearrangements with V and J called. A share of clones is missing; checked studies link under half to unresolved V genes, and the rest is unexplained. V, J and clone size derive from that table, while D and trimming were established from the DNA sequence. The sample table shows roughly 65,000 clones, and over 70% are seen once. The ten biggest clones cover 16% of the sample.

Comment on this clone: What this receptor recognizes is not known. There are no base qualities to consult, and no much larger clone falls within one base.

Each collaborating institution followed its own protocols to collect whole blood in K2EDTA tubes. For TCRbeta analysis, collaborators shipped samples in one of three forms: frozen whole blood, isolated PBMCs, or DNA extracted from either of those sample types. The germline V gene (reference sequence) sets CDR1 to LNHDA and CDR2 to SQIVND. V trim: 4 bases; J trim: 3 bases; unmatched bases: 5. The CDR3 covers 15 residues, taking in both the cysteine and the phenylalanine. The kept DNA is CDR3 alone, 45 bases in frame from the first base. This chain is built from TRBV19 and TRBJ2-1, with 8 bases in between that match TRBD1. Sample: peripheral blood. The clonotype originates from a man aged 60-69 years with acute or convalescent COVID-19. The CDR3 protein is CASSNQGQVYNEQFF. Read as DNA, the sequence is TGTGCCAGTAGTAATCAGGGACAGGTCTACAATGAGCAGTTCTTC.